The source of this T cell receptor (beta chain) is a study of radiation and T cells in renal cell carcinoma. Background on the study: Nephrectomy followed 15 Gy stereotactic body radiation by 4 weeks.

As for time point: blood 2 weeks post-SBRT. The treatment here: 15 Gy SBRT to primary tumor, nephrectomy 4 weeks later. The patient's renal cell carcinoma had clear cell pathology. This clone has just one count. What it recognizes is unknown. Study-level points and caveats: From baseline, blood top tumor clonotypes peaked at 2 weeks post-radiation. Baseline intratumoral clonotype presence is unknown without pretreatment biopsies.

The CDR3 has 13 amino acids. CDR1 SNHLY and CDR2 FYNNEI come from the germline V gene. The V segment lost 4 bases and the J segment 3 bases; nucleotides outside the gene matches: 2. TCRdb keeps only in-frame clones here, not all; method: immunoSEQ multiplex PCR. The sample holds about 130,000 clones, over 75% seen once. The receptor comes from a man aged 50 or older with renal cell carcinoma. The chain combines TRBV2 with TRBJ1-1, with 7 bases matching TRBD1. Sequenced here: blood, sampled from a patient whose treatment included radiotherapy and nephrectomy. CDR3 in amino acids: CASSGQGDTEAFF. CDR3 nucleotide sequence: TGTGCCAGCAGTGGACAGGGAGACACTGAAGCTTTCTTT.